A selection of T cell receptor beta chains follows, all from one sample in a study of T cell repertoires in cytomegalovirus infection. These receptors have no known antigen. A single record per CDR3 protein comes from TCRdb applying MiXCR to the reads. Here the sample spans about 89,000 distinct CDR3 sequences, approximately 32% being singletons. The specimen was CD8+ T cells from cultured PBMCs, collected from culture after CMV antigen stimulation. The source is a human donor in good health (CMV status not recorded). Some clones in this sample may be carry-over from other donors' samples. Each CDR3 is given with its conserved first and last residue. D genes are given only for firm matches. Where a row states a size, it is once, few, many or the class of an expanded clone; other rows omit it.

CDR3 DNA,CDR3 protein,J gene,CDR3 length,V gene,clone size,D gene
TGTGCCAGCAGTACGACAGGGGGTTACACTGAAGCTTTCTTT,CASSTTGGYTEAFF,TRBJ1-1,14,TRBV27,few,TRBD1
TGTGCCAGCAGCGCACAGGGGAACACTGAAGCTTTCTTT,CASSAQGNTEAFF,TRBJ1-1,13,TRBV7-6,many,-
TGTGCCAGCAGCCATGGACAGGGGGCTAGTGAAAAACTGTTTTTT,CASSHGQGASEKLFF,TRBJ1-4,15,TRBV7-9,-,TRBD1
TGCGCCAGCAGCCCAGGTGGAAACCGAGCCTACGAGCAGTACTTC,CASSPGGNRAYEQYF,TRBJ2-7,15,TRBV4-1,few,-
TGCAGTGCCCTGGAGGTGGGGCCTAGCACAGATACGCAGTATTTT,CSALEVGPSTDTQYF,TRBJ2-3,15,TRBV20-1,-,-
TGTGCCAGCACCAGGGATACAGGGAGGTCCTACGAGCAGTACTTC,CASTRDTGRSYEQYF,TRBJ2-7,15,TRBV2,-,-
TGTGCCAGCAGCTTACTAGCCAAAAACATTCAGTACTTC,CASSLLAKNIQYF,TRBJ2-4,13,TRBV7-2,-,-
TGTGCCAGCAGTTTTGTAGGGGGCGGGGCCTACGAGCAGTACTTC,CASSFVGGGAYEQYF,TRBJ2-7,15,TRBV28,few,-
TGTGCCAGCAGTTCCATTACGGACTATGGCTACACCTTC,CASSSITDYGYTF,TRBJ1-2,13,TRBV6-5,few,-
TGTGCCAGCAGTTTAGCTCGGCGGGAACAAGAGACCCAGTACTTC,CASSLARREQETQYF,TRBJ2-5,15,TRBV12-3/TRBV12-4,few,-
TGTGCCAGTAGCCTCCGGGACTTTACAGATACGCAGTATTTT,CASSLRDFTDTQYF,TRBJ2-3,14,TRBV19,-,-
TGTGCCAGCAGCTTAGAGTGGGGGAGTACCTACGAGCAGTACTTC,CASSLEWGSTYEQYF,TRBJ2-7,15,TRBV11-2,few,-
TGTGCCAGCATGGGGGGGGCCTCCTACGAGCAGTACTTC,CASMGGASYEQYF,TRBJ2-7,13,TRBV27,few,-
TGTGCCAGCAGCTTTAGCGACACGTCCTACAATGAGCAGTTCTTC,CASSFSDTSYNEQFF,TRBJ2-1,15,TRBV7-9,many,-
TGTGCCACCAGTGATTGGTACAATGAGCAGTTCTTC,CATSDWYNEQFF,TRBJ2-1,12,TRBV24-1,-,-
TGCGCCAGCAGCCTAAGCGGAGCCCTAGGGGGCGATACGCAGTATTTT,CASSLSGALGGDTQYF,TRBJ2-3,16,TRBV4-3,-,TRBD1
TGTGCCAGCGGCCAACTCCTGGGGCGGAGTTACAATGAGCAGTTCTTC,CASGQLLGRSYNEQFF,TRBJ2-1,16,TRBV11-2,few,-
TGTGCCAGCAGATCGGGGACAGATCCTATGAACACTGAAGCTTTCTTT,CASRSGTDPMNTEAFF,TRBJ1-1,16,TRBV12-3/TRBV12-4,-,TRBD1
TGTGCTAGTGGGGAGAACACTGAAGCTTTCTTT,CASGENTEAFF,TRBJ1-1,11,TRBV12-5,-,-
TGCGCCAGCAGCCAAGGGCCCCGGGACTATGGCTACACCTTC,CASSQGPRDYGYTF,TRBJ1-2,14,TRBV4-1,-,-
TGCAGTGCTGGACCGGGAGCCACTGAAGCTTTCTTT,CSAGPGATEAFF,TRBJ1-1,12,TRBV20-1,-,-
TGTGCCAGCAGCTTAGGAACAGCTAATCACTATGGCTACACCTTC,CASSLGTANHYGYTF,TRBJ1-2,15,TRBV7-8,many,-
TGTGCCAGCAGCTTAGCCCAGGGGAGCTATGGCTACACCTTC,CASSLAQGSYGYTF,TRBJ1-2,14,TRBV7-8,many,-
TGTGCCAGCAGCGTGGGCGGGGGCCTCCCCAGCTCCTACAATGAGCAGTTCTTC,CASSVGGGLPSSYNEQFF,TRBJ2-1,18,TRBV9,-,-
TGTGCCAGCAGTCCAGGACAGGCCTGGGGCGAGCAGTACTTC,CASSPGQAWGEQYF,TRBJ2-7,14,TRBV27,few,TRBD1
TGTGCCAGCAGCCTAACACCGAACACTGAAGCTTTCTTT,CASSLTPNTEAFF,TRBJ1-1,13,TRBV11-2,many,-
TGTGCCAGCAGTTTTTTACAGGGATGGGCCGGGGAGCTGTTTTTT,CASSFLQGWAGELFF,TRBJ2-2,15,TRBV28,many,-
TGTGCCAGCAGCGTGGGACTATCCCCCCCGGATACGCAGTATTTT,CASSVGLSPPDTQYF,TRBJ2-3,15,TRBV11-3,-,TRBD2
TGTGCCAGTAGTTGGGACAGTTTTGAAGCTTTCTTT,CASSWDSFEAFF,TRBJ1-1,12,TRBV19,few,TRBD1
TGTGCCAGCAGCTTGGGATATTCCCAAGAGACCCAGTACTTC,CASSLGYSQETQYF,TRBJ2-5,14,TRBV5-6,-,-
TGTGCCAGCAGCTCCGGGCTTTCTCAGAACACCGGGGAGCTGTTTTTT,CASSSGLSQNTGELFF,TRBJ2-2,16,TRBV7-9,-,-
TGTGCCAGCAGCGAGACAGGTCGTCACACTGAAGCTTTCTTT,CASSETGRHTEAFF,TRBJ1-1,14,TRBV7-8,many,-
TGCAGCGTTCCCCGGACTAAATTGAGCACAGATACGCAGTATTTT,CSVPRTKLSTDTQYF,TRBJ2-3,15,TRBV29-1,-,-
TGTGCCAGCAGCTTTCAGGGGGCTGACATTCAGTACTTC,CASSFQGADIQYF,TRBJ2-4,13,TRBV5-4,-,TRBD1
TGTGCCAGCAGTCCGACGACGACAGGGCTGTTGTATGGCTACACCTTC,CASSPTTTGLLYGYTF,TRBJ1-2,16,TRBV27,few,TRBD1
TGTGCCAGCAGCCCGGAGGGGAATAGCAATCAGCCCCAGCATTTT,CASSPEGNSNQPQHF,TRBJ1-5,15,TRBV11-2,few,-
TGTGCCAGCAGCCGGATCGGGACAGGATCGTTACGAAATGAAAAACTGTTTTTT,CASSRIGTGSLRNEKLFF,TRBJ1-4,18,TRBV5-6,few,TRBD1
TGTGCCAGCAGTTCGACACAACTCCGGGACACCACAAACTACGAGCAGTACTTC,CASSSTQLRDTTNYEQYF,TRBJ2-7,18,TRBV7-6,few,-
TGTGCCAGCAGTTTAGCTCAATCGGGCCGCGAGCAGTTCTTC,CASSLAQSGREQFF,TRBJ2-1,14,TRBV28,few,-
TGCGCCAGCAGCCAGGGCGGTTCGGGGTACCAAGAGACCCAGTACTTC,CASSQGGSGYQETQYF,TRBJ2-5,16,TRBV4-1,few,-
TGCGCCAGCAGCCAAGGGGGGAACACTGAAGCTTTCTTT,CASSQGGNTEAFF,TRBJ1-1,13,TRBV4-1,many,-
TGTGCCAGCAGTCCGGAGTGGGGCAGGGCCCACGCTCCTAGCACAGATACGCAGTATTTT,CASSPEWGRAHAPSTDTQYF,TRBJ2-3,20,TRBV27,-,-
TGTGCCAGCAGCCGCTCCGGGACGAACACTGAAGCTTTCTTT,CASSRSGTNTEAFF,TRBJ1-1,14,TRBV28,-,-
TGTGCCACTAGGGACCTCTACCAAGAGACCCAGTACTTC,CATRDLYQETQYF,TRBJ2-5,13,TRBV24-1,few,-